This passage covers 29 T cell receptor beta chains from one sample sequenced in a study of blood T cells in healthy people across ages. Primed by a sample-barcoded 5' primer and a J-beta primer mix, a second PCR proceeded for about 7 to 11 cycles. TCRdb fed the 5' RACE reads into MiXCR, producing one record per CDR3 protein. There are around 2 million distinct CDR3 sequences in the sample; roughly two fifths occur only once, and about 21% lies in the top ten. The specimen sequenced was blood. These receptor sequences come from a human donor in good health.

V and J are TRBV29-1 and TRBJ2-3, with 11 bases lining up with TRBD1. The CDR3 consists of 16 residues. From germline, CDR1 is SQVTM and CDR2 ANQGSEA. The J segment lost 5 bases and the V segment lost 0 bases, leaving 7 bases of the junction unmatched. The CDR3: CSVEDDTGQGGDTQYF. CDR3 nucleotide sequence: TGCAGCGTTGAAGATGACACGGGACAGGGGGGAGATACGCAGTATTTT.

The V call is TRBV5-1, the J call TRBJ2-7, with TRBD1 matching over 8 bases. CDR1 is SGHRS, CDR2 YFSETQ, per germline. This CDR3 region has 14 residues. Trimming at V came to 4 bases and at J to 5 bases, leaving 8 bases not matched to a gene. In DNA form, the CDR3 reads TGCGCCAGCAGCGCAGGACAGGGAACCCACGAGCAGTACTTC. Translated, it gives CASSAGQGTHEQYF.

This clonotype has just a few counts. The chain carries TRBV10-3 and TRBJ1-2, with D perhaps matching TRBD1 (5 bases). Germline CDR1 ENHRY, CDR2 SYGVKD. V was cut by 6 bases and J by 3 bases, with 14 bases left in between. The CDR3 loop spans 14 amino acids. The DNA of the CDR3 is TGTGCCATCAGATCCGGAGGGGACTACTATGGCTACACCTTC. This sequence encodes CAIRSGGDYYGYTF.

The chain uses TRBV7-6 and TRBJ1-4; D remains unclear. With 5 bases removed from V and 0 bases from J, the gap between germline ends came to 16 bases. Germline values: CDR1 SGHVS, CDR2 FNYEAQ. The CDR3 contains 17 residues. The CDR3 sequence is CASSRYGATATNEKLFF. In DNA form, the CDR3 reads TGTGCCAGCAGCCGATACGGCGCTACTGCAACTAATGAAAAACTGTTTTTT.

This clonotype was seen only a few times. The genes are TRBV15 and TRBJ1-6; unclear D gene. The CDR3 runs to 14 residues. With 1 base removed from V and 10 bases from J, the gap between germline ends came to 11 bases. In germline, CDR1 is LNHNV, CDR2 YYDKDF (reference sequence). The CDR3 spells CATSRVAAQSPLHF. The CDR3 DNA reads TGTGCCACCAGCAGAGTGGCCGCGCAATCACCCCTCCACTTT. The complete variable domain, with remaining parts taken from reference TRBV15 and TRBJ1-6, reads DAMVIQNPRYQVTQFGKPVTLSCSQTLNHNVMYWYQQKSSQAPKLLFHYYDKDFNNEADTPDNFQSRRPNTSFCFLDIRSPGLGDTAMYLCATSRVAAQSPLHFGNGTRLTVT.

This clonotype was picked up one time. This rearrangement joins TRBV29-1 to TRBJ1-2; D call uncertain. CDR1 is SQVTM, CDR2 ANQGSEA, per germline. Trimming stripped 0 bases from V and 2 bases from J, with 10 bases between. The CDR3 is made up of 14 amino acids. CDR3 DNA: TGCAGCGTTGAAGACGAGGAGTACAACTATGGCTACACCTTC. This gives the protein CSVEDEEYNYGYTF.

The chain uses TRBV6-5 and TRBJ1-5; D remains ambiguous. This CDR3 contains 14 residues. The germline CDR1 and CDR2 sequences are MNHEY and SVGAGI. Trimming left V 2 bases short and J 1 base short, with 6 bases between. The CDR3 loop reads CASSYERSNQPQHF. The DNA of the CDR3 is TGTGCCAGCAGTTACGAGAGGAGCAATCAGCCCCAGCATTTT.

V is TRBV6-4 and J is TRBJ1-5; D perhaps matches TRBD1 (5 bases). Trimming removed 3 bases at V and 0 bases at J, with 9 bases between. CDR3 length: 15 amino acids. Germline lookup yields CDR1 MRHNA and CDR2 SNTAGT. CDR3 DNA: TGTGCCAGCAGTGAGACGGGGGATAGCAATCAGCCCCAGCATTTT. Translated: CASSETGDSNQPQHF.

This clonotype occurred a few times. The rearrangement uses TRBV3-1 and TRBJ2-7; D gene ambiguous. The CDR3 is 13 amino acids. V lost 1 base to trimming and J lost 5 bases, with 9 bases between them. CDR1 and CDR2 from the germline V gene are LGHDT and YNNKEL (reference sequence). The CDR3 coding sequence is TGTGCCAGCAGCCAAGTAAACCGCCACGAGCAGTACTTC. Translated, it gives CASSQVNRHEQYF.

This clonotype has just a few counts. The V call is TRBV20-1, the J call TRBJ2-7; tentatively, D is TRBD1 (6 bases). Germline CDR1 reads DFQATT; CDR2 reads SNEGSKA (reference sequence). The CDR3 extends over 15 amino acids. Trimming shortened V by 3 bases and J by 0 bases, and 15 bases separated the two germline ends. The CDR3 nucleotides read TGCAGTGCTAGTCCCCACCAGGGGCGCTCCTACGAGCAGTACTTC. As protein: CSASPHQGRSYEQYF.

This clonotype was seen a handful of times. V usage is TRBV6-5 and J usage is TRBJ1-5, with D perhaps matching TRBD1 (5 bases). Germline CDR1 reads MNHEY; CDR2 reads SVGAGI. The length of the CDR3 is 14 residues. The germline V and J ends were trimmed by 7 bases and 3 bases, with 13 bases remaining between them. The CDR3 spells CASTSFRDNQPQHF. CDR3 bases: TGTGCCAGCACAAGCTTCAGGGACAATCAGCCCCAGCATTTT.

J is TRBJ2-7 and V is TRBV7-9; D gene ambiguous. Looked up from germline, CDR1 is SEHNR and CDR2 is FQNEAQ (reference sequence). The CDR3 runs 14 residues. V was trimmed by 5 bases and J by 7 bases, leaving 18 bases between them. The CDR3 nucleotides are TGTGCCAGCAGCCGCGATTCTAGGAAAGGAGAGCAGTACTTC. As protein: CASSRDSRKGEQYF. The whole variable domain, filled in from reference TRBV7-9 and TRBJ2-7, reads DTGVSQNPRHKITKRGQNVTFRCDPISEHNRLYWYRQTLGQGPEFLTYFQNEAQLEKSRLLSDRFSAERPKGSFSTLEIQRTEQGDSAMYLCASSRDSRKGEQYFGPGTRLTVT.

The chain carries TRBV28 and TRBJ2-5; TRBD2 aligns across 9 bases. The V gene end was trimmed by 2 bases and the J gene end by 3 bases; junction bases not matched to a gene: 4. This CDR3 contains 15 residues. Germline assignment: CDR1 MDHEN and CDR2 SYDVKM. The CDR3 sequence is CASSLGSGGKETQYF. The CDR3 region has the DNA TGTGCCAGCAGTTTAGGGAGCGGGGGGAAAGAGACCCAGTACTTC.

V usage is TRBV20-1 and J usage is TRBJ2-5; D could derive from TRBD1 or TRBD2 (5 bases each). V gave up 2 bases and J gave up 6 bases, with 16 bases separating them. The germline V gene encodes CDR1 DFQATT and CDR2 SNEGSKA (reference sequence). This CDR3 is built from 14 residues. The CDR3 spells CSARRDPGVKTQYF. The CDR3 nucleotides read TGCAGTGCTAGAAGGGACCCAGGTGTAAAGACCCAGTACTTC.

The chain uses TRBV20-1 and TRBJ2-7; D is perhaps TRBD2 (6 bases). V gave up 6 bases and J gave up 5 bases, with 17 bases separating them. Germline V lookup: CDR1 DFQATT, CDR2 SNEGSKA (reference sequence). The CDR3 has 13 residues. This CDR3 reads CSAEWNPGDEQYF. The CDR3 region has the DNA TGCAGTGCAGAATGGAACCCGGGAGACGAGCAGTACTTC.

This clonotype came up a few times. V is TRBV28 and J is TRBJ1-2, with a weak D call TRBD1 (5 bases). The CDR3 is made up of 16 amino acids. V was cut by 3 bases and J by 3 bases, with 17 bases left in between. Germline V gives CDR1 MDHEN, CDR2 SYDVKM. CDR3 coding DNA: TGTGCCAGCAGTTTGGGGGTAGGACTGGGACACTATGGCTACACCTTC. As protein: CASSLGVGLGHYGYTF.

V is TRBV27 and J is TRBJ1-4; D is unresolved. V shed 5 bases and J shed 0 bases, with 13 bases lying between them. The CDR3 has 16 amino acids. Per the germline V gene, CDR1 is MNHEY and CDR2 is SMNVEV (reference sequence). The CDR3 sequence is CASSGPSGATNEKLFF. The CDR3 nucleotides read TGTGCCAGCAGTGGTCCTAGTGGTGCAACTAATGAAAAACTGTTTTTT.

The V gene is TRBV29-1, the J gene TRBJ1-1; D is unclear. Germline V CDR1 and CDR2: SQVTM, ANQGSEA. Trimming left V 6 bases short and J 1 base short, with 12 bases between. The CDR3 spans 13 residues. CDR3 coding DNA: TGCAGCGTAAACTCCTTAACGAACACTGAAGCTTTCTTT. It codes for CSVNSLTNTEAFF.

As to this clonotype: Germline and junction disagree at one end, which may indicate a read error. The gene calls are TRBV6-5 and TRBJ1-2; D ambiguous. This CDR3 is built from 11 residues. From germline, CDR1 is MNHEY and CDR2 SVGAGI. This chain's CDR3 is CASMSGDGYIF. The CDR3 DNA reads as TGTGCCAGCATGTCCGGGGATGGCTACATCTTC.

The chain recombines TRBV3-1 with TRBJ2-3; the D gene is possibly TRBD2 (6 bases). The V gene's germline CDR1 is LGHDT and CDR2 YNNKEL (reference sequence). Deletions cut 2 bases from V and 4 bases from J, with 19 bases between. The CDR3 is made up of 17 amino acids. The CDR3 loop reads CASSQSLYAGLPDTQYF. The CDR3 DNA is TGTGCCAGCAGCCAAAGTTTATACGCGGGGTTGCCAGATACGCAGTATTTT.

The CDR3 nucleotides read TGTGCCAGCAGCCCCCGGGGACTCCTCTCCTACGAGCAGTACTTC. Translation gives CASSPRGLLSYEQYF. The V and J genes are TRBV7-2 and TRBJ2-7; perhaps TRBD2 as D (6 bases). The length of the CDR3 is 15 residues. The germline V gene has CDR1 SGHTA and CDR2 FQGNSA. The V end lost 5 bases, the J end lost 0 bases, and 14 bases lay between the germline ends.

Concerning this clonotype itself: At one end the junction does not follow the germline gene, possibly because of a read error. The V and J genes are TRBV28 and TRBJ1-1; D perhaps matches TRBD1 (5 bases). The germline gives CDR1 MDHEN, CDR2 SYDVKM. The CDR3 sequence is 13 residues long. For the CDR3, the DNA is TGTGCCAGCATAGTAGGGGTGAACACTGGAGCTTTCTTT. It specifies CASIVGVNTGAFF.

V and J are TRBV15 and TRBJ1-2; D is ambiguous. The ends were cut back, 0 bases at V and 4 bases at J, with 12 bases in the middle. Germline V gene data show CDR1 as LNHNV and CDR2 as YYDKDF (reference sequence). CDR3 length: 15 amino acids. The CDR3 loop is CATSREGLWSYGYTF. In nucleotides, the CDR3 is TGTGCCACCAGCAGAGAAGGACTTTGGTCCTATGGCTACACCTTC. Based on the CDR3 plus reference TRBV15 and TRBJ1-2, the full variable domain is DAMVIQNPRYQVTQFGKPVTLSCSQTLNHNVMYWYQQKSSQAPKLLFHYYDKDFNNEADTPDNFQSRRPNTSFCFLDIRSPGLGDTAMYLCATSREGLWSYGYTFGSGTRLTVV.

The chain carries TRBV29-1 and TRBJ1-1; D is unclear. Trimming cost V 7 bases and J 5 bases, with 17 bases left between them. Germline values: CDR1 SQVTM, CDR2 ANQGSEA. The CDR3 length is 13 residues. Here the CDR3 DNA reads TGCAGCGCGGAGCAGGCGAGAAGAACTGAAGCTTTCTTT. Translation gives CSAEQARRTEAFF.

The V gene is TRBV24-1, the J gene TRBJ1-1; no definite D call. V lost 8 bases and J lost 6, with 12 bases in between. There are 12 residues in the CDR3. CDR1 and CDR2 from the germline V gene are KGHDR and SFDVKD. CDR3 region: CATTDRDSEAFF. The CDR3 region has the DNA TGTGCCACCACCGATCGAGACTCTGAAGCTTTCTTT.

This clonotype has just a few counts. The chain joins TRBV4-1 to TRBJ2-1; D is ambiguous. CDR1 MGHRA and CDR2 YSYEKL come from the germline V gene. The CDR3 covers 17 residues. Trimming removed 2 bases from V and 0 bases from J, with 14 bases in between. The CDR3 DNA sequence: TGCGCCAGCAGCCAACCTTTCCCGGAGAGCTCCTACAATGAGCAGTTCTTC. Translating gives CASSQPFPESSYNEQFF.

Details on this clonotype: Germline and junction disagree at one end, which may indicate a read error. This rearrangement joins TRBV20-1 to TRBJ2-1, with TRBD2 matching 12 bases. Germline CDR1 and CDR2: DFQATT and SNEGSKA (reference sequence). The CDR3 loop spans 14 amino acids. In nucleotides, the CDR3 is TGCAGTGCTCCACTAGCGGGGGGCTGCAATGAGCGGTTCTTC. This encodes CSAPLAGGCNERFF.

The genes are TRBV11-2 and TRBJ1-2; 8 positions match TRBD1. Germline loops: CDR1 SGHAT, CDR2 FQNNGV. The CDR3 sequence is 16 residues long. Trimming took 1 base from V and 0 from J; bases not matched to a gene: 4. Here the CDR3 reads CASSLVGQASNYGYTF. The CDR3 nucleotides are TGTGCCAGCAGCTTAGTGGGACAGGCCTCTAACTATGGCTACACCTTC.

This clonotype was found many times. The chain has TRBV7-6 and TRBJ2-3, with 7 bases matching TRBD2. Looked up from germline, CDR1 is SGHVS and CDR2 is FNYEAQ. The V segment lost 5 bases and the J segment 2 bases; nucleotides outside the gene matches: 1. The length of the CDR3 is 13 residues. As DNA, the CDR3 is TGTGCCAGCAGCCGGGACTACACAGATACGCAGTATTTT. Its protein product is CASSRDYTDTQYF.